This TCR beta chain is from a study of T-cell memory formation after mild COVID-19. MiXCR, run by TCRdb on the 5' RACE reads, gives a single entry per CDR3 protein. The sample has roughly 200,000 distinct CDR3 sequences; 16% are singletons. This CDR3 is built from 12 residues. V was shortened by 5 bases and J by 9 bases, with 14 bases between the two germline ends. Per the germline V gene, CDR1 is SEHNR and CDR2 is FQNEAQ (reference sequence). This clonotype occurred a few times. Sequencing was performed on PBMCs or a T cell subset sorted from them (not recorded which). The source is an adult woman who had mild COVID-19 (a few samples of this study predate the infection). Cell type and time point are not known. This rearrangement joins TRBV7-9 to TRBJ2-7; possible D gene TRBD1, 5 bases. CDR3 sequence: CASSPAGRWQYF. For the CDR3, the DNA is TGTGCCAGCAGCCCCGCAGGGCGGTGGCAGTACTTC.